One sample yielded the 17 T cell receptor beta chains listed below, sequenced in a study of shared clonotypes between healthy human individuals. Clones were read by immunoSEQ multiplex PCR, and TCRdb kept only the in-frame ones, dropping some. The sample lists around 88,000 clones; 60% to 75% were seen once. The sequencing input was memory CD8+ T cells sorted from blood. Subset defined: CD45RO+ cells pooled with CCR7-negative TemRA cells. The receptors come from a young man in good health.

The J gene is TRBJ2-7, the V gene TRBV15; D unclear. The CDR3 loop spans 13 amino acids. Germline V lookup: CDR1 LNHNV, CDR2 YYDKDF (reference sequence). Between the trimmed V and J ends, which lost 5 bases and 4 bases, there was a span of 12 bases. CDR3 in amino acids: CATSDGFVYEQYF. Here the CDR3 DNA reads TGTGCCACCAGCGACGGGTTCGTGTACGAGCAGTACTTC.

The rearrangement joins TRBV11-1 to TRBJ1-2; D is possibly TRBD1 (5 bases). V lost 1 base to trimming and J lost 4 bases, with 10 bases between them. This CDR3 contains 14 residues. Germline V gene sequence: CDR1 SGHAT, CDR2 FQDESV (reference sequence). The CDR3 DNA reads TGTGCCAGCAGCTTAGGGGACGTGGGCTATGGCTACACCTTC. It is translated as CASSLGDVGYGYTF.

As DNA, the CDR3 is TGTGCCAGCAGTTCCATACTGGCCTATGAGCAGTTCTTC. This sequence encodes CASSSILAYEQFF. V is TRBV27 and J is TRBJ2-1; no clear D gene. CDR1 is MNHEY, CDR2 SMNVEV, per germline (reference sequence). V lost 4 bases, J lost 8 bases, and 12 bases lay in between. The CDR3 length is 13 residues.

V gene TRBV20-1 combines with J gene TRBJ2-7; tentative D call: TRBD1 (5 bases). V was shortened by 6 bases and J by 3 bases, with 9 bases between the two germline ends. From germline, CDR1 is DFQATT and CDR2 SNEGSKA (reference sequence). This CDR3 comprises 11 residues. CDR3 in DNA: TGCAGTGCGCCGACAGTCTACGAGCAGTACTTC. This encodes CSAPTVYEQYF.

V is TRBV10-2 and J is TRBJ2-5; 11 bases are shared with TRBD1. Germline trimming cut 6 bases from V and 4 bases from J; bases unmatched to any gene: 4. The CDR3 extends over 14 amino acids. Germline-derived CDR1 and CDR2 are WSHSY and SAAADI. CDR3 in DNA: TGCGCCAGCAGGGGTGGACAGGGGGCAGAGACCCAGTACTTC. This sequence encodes CASRGGQGAETQYF.

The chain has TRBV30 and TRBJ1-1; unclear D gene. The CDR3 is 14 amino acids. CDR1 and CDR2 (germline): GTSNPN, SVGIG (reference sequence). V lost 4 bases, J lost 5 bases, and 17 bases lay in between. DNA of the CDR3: TGTGCCTGGACCAAATCGACCTGGGCGACTGAAGCTTTCTTT. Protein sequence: CAWTKSTWATEAFF. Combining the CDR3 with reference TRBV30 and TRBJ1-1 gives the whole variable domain SQTIHQWPATLVQPVGSPLSLECTVEGTSNPNLYWYRQAAGRGLQLLFYSVGIGQISSEVPQNLSASRPQDRQFILSSKKLLLSDSGFYLCAWTKSTWATEAFFGQGTRLTVV.

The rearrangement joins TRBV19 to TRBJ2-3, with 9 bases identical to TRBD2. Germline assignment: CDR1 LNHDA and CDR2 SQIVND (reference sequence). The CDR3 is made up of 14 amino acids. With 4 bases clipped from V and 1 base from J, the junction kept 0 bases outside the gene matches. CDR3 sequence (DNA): TGTGCCAGTAGTAGACTAGCGGGCACAGATACGCAGTATTTT. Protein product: CASSRLAGTDTQYF.

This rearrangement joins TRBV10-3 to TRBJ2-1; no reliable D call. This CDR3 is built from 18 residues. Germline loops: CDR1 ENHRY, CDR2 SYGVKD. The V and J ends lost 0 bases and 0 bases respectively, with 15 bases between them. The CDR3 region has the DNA TGTGCCATCAGTGAGTCGGTAATGGCCGCGACCTCCTACAATGAGCAGTTCTTC. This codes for CAISESVMAATSYNEQFF.

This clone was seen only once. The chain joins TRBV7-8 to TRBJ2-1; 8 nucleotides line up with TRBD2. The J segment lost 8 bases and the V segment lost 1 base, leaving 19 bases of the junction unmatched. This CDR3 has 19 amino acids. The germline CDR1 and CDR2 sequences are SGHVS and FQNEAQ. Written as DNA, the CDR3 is TGTGCCAGCAGCTTAGAATGGAGACTAGCGTCCCTAAGGGACGATGAGCAGTTCTTC. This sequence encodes CASSLEWRLASLRDDEQFF.

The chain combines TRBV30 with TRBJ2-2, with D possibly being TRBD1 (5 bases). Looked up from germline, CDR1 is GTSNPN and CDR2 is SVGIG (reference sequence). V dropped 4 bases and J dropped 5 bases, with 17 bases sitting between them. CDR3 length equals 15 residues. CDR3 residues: CAWISGRVGTGELFF. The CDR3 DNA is TGTGCCTGGATTTCGGGCAGGGTAGGGACCGGGGAGCTGTTTTTT.

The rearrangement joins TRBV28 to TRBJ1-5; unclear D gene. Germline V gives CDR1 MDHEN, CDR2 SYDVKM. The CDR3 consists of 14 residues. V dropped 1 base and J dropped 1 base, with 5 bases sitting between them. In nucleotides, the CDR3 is TGTGCCAGCAGTTTATCCCCCAGCAATCAGCCCCAGCATTTT. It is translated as CASSLSPSNQPQHF.

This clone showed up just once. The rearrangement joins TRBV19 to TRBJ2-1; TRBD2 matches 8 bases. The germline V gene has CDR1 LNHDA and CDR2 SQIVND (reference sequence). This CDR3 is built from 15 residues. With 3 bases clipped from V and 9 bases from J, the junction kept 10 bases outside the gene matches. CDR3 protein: CASSIRLAGSTEQFF. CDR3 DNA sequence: TGTGCCAGTAGTATTCGGCTAGCGGGTTCTACTGAGCAGTTCTTC.

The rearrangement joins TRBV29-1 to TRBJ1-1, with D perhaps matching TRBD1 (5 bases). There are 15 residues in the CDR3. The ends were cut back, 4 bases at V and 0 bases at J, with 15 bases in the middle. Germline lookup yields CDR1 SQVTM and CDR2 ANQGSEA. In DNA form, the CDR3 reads TGCAGCGTTGCCTCGGGTTGGGGGATGAACACTGAAGCTTTCTTT. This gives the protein CSVASGWGMNTEAFF. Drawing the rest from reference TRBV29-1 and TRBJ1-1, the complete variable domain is SAVISQKPSRDICQRGTSLTIQCQVDSQVTMMFWYRQQPGQSLTLIATANQGSEATYESGFVIDKFPISRPNLTFSTLTVSNMSPEDSSIYLCSVASGWGMNTEAFFGQGTRLTVV.

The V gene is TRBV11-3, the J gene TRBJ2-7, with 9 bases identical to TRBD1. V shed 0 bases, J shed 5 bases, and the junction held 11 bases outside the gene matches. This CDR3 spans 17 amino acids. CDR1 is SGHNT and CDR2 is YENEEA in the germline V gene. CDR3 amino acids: CASSLDKIGTGRHEQYF. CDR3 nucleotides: TGTGCCAGCAGCTTAGATAAAATAGGGACAGGGAGGCACGAGCAGTACTTC.

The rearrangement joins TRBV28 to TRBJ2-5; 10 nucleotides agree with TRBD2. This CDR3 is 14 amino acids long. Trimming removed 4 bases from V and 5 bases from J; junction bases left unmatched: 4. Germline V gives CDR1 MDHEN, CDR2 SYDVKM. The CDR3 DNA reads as TGTGCCAGCAGTTCCAGCGGGAGGGAGGAGACCCAGTACTTC. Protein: CASSSSGREETQYF.

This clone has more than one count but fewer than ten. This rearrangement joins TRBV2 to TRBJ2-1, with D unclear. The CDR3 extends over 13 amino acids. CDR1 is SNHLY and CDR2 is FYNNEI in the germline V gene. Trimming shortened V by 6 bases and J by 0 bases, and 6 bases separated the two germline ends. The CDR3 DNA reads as TGTGCCAGCAGGGGGAACTCCTACAATGAGCAGTTCTTC. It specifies CASRGNSYNEQFF.

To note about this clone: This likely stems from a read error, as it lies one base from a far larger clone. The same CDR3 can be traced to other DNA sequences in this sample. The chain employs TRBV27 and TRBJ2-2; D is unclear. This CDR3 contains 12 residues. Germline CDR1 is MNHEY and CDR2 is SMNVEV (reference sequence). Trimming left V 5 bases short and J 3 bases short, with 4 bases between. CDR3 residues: CASSPYTGELFF. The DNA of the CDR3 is TGTGCCAGCAGTCCATACACCGGGGAGCTGTTTTTT.